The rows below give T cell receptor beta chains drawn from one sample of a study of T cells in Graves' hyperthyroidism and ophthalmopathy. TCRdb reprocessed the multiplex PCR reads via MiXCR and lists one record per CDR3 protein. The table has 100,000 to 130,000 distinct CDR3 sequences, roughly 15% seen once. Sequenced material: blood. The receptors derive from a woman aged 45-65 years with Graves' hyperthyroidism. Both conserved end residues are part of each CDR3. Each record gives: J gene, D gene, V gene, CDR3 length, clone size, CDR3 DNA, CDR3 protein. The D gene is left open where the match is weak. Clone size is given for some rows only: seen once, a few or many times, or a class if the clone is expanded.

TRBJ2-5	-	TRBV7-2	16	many	TGTGCCAGCAGCTTAGTAAGGCTAGCTGGAGTTGAGACCCAGTACTTC	CASSLVRLAGVETQYF
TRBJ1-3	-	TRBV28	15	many	TGTGCCAGCAGCGGGTTGGAGAGCTCTGGAAACACCATATATTTT	CASSGLESSGNTIYF
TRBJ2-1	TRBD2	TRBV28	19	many	TGTGCCAGCAGTCCCCTTTTCGGAGTGCTAGCGGGAGGGTGGAATGAGCAGTTCTTC	CASSPLFGVLAGGWNEQFF
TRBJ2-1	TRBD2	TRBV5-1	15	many	TGCGCCAGCAGTCCCACTAGCGGGATAAGAGCTGAGCAGTTCTTC	CASSPTSGIRAEQFF
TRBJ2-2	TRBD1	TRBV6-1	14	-	TGTGCCAGCGCATACAGGGGGCTCACCGGGGAGCTGTTTTTT	CASAYRGLTGELFF
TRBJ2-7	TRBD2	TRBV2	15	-	TGTGCCAGCAGTACCCCGGGACTAGCGGGCTACGAGCAGTACTTC	CASSTPGLAGYEQYF
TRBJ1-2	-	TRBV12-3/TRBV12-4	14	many	TGTGCCAGCAGTTTCTCGGGCAGGAGTTATGGCTACACCTTC	CASSFSGRSYGYTF
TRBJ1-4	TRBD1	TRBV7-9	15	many	TGTGCCAGCAGCTTAGTGGGACAGGGTTATGAAAAACTGTTTTTT	CASSLVGQGYEKLFF
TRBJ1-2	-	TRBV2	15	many	TGTGCCAGCAGTGAAGGGGCAGGGGTTCCGTCTGGCTACACCTTC	CASSEGAGVPSGYTF
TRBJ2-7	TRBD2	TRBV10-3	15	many	TGTGCCATCAGTGATCCGACTAGCGGGAGCGACGAGCAGTACTTC	CAISDPTSGSDEQYF
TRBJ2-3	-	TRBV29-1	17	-	TGCAGCGTTGAACCGACTGTGGCGGCCACGATGACAGATACGCAGTATTTT	CSVEPTVAATMTDTQYF
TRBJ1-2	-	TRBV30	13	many	TGTGCCTGGAGTACAGGGTCTGGGGATGGCTACACCTTC	CAWSTGSGDGYTF
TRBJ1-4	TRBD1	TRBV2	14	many	TGTGCCAGCAGAGAGGACAGGGGGCGGGAAAAACTGTTTTTT	CASREDRGREKLFF
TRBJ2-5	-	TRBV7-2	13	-	TGTGCCAGCAGCTCAGGACGTCGGGAGACCCAGTACTTC	CASSSGRRETQYF
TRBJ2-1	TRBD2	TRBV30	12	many	TGTGCCTGGAGTCCCCGAGCGGGAGGGCAGTTCTTC	CAWSPRAGGQFF
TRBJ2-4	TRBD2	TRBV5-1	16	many	TGCGCCAGCAGGCAGACAGCGGGGGGAGCCAAAAACATTCAGTACTTC	CASRQTAGGAKNIQYF
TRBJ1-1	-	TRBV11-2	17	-	TGTGCCAGCAGCTTAGTATCCCCGAGACAGCTTAACACTGAAGCTTTCTTT	CASSLVSPRQLNTEAFF
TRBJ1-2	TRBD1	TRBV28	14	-	TGTGCCAGCAGGGCCCGGACAGGGTTCTATGGCTACACCTTC	CASRARTGFYGYTF
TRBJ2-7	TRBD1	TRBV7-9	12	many	TGTGCCAGCAGCTCGACAGGGAACGAGCAGTACTTC	CASSSTGNEQYF
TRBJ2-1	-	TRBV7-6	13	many	TGTGCCAGCAGCCAACCCACCCTCAATGAGCAGTTCTTC	CASSQPTLNEQFF
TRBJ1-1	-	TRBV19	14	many	TGTGCCAGTAGTCCCAGTTTAGGGAACACTGAAGCTTTCTTT	CASSPSLGNTEAFF
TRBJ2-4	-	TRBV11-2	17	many	TGTGCCAGCAGCCGGGTGTCGGGGCCAAGAAACAAAAACATTCAGTACTTC	CASSRVSGPRNKNIQYF
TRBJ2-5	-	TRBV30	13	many	TGTGCCTGGAGTTTTAACAGGGAGGAGACCCAGTACTTC	CAWSFNREETQYF
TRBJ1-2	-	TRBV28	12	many	TGTGCCAGCAGCAAACAGGGTCATGGCTACACCTTC	CASSKQGHGYTF
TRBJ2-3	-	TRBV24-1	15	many	TGTGCCACCAGTGATTTTAGGACAAGCACAGATACGCAGTATTTT	CATSDFRTSTDTQYF
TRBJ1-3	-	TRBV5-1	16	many	TGCGCCAGCAGCAACGACGGGTCCGTCTCTGGAAACACCATATATTTT	CASSNDGSVSGNTIYF
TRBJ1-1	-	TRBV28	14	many	TGTGCCAGCAGTTTAGCAACAGGGCTTGCTGAAGCTTTCTTT	CASSLATGLAEAFF
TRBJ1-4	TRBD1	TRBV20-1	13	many	TGCAGTGCTCGCACAGGGGGGAATGAAAAACTGTTTTTT	CSARTGGNEKLFF
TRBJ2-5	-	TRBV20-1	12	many	TGCAGTGCCAGGACGGTACAGGAGACCCAGTACTTC	CSARTVQETQYF
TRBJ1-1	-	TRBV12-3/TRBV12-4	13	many	TGTGCCAGCAGGACGCAAATGAACACTGAAGCTTTCTTT	CASRTQMNTEAFF
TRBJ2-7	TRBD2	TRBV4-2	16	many	TGTGCCAGCAGCCCCACCCGACTAGCGGGAGGCCACGAGCAGTACTTC	CASSPTRLAGGHEQYF
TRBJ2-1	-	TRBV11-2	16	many	TGTGCCAGCAGCTTAAAGTCGGGCCTTTCCTACAATGAGCAGTTCTTC	CASSLKSGLSYNEQFF
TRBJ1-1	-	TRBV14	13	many	TGTGCCACTGGCTGGGTGGTGAACACTGAAGCTTTCTTT	CATGWVVNTEAFF
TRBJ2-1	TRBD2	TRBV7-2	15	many	TGTGCCAGCAGCCACCTGGGTAGCGGGAGTTATGAGCAGTTCTTC	CASSHLGSGSYEQFF
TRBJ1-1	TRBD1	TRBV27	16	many	TGTGCCAGCAGTTTTTCACAGGGGGCTGTCGACACTGAAGCTTTCTTT	CASSFSQGAVDTEAFF
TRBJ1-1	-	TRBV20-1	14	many	TGCAGTGCTAAGGGCAGGGGAGCGAGCACTGAAGCTTTCTTT	CSAKGRGASTEAFF
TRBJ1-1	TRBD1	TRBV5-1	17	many	TGCGCCAGCAGCTTGGGGGCAGGGGGCCCGAAGGACACTGAAGCTTTCTTT	CASSLGAGGPKDTEAFF
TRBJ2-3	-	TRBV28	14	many	TGTGCCAGCAGTATCGGGACAACAACAGATACGCAGTATTTT	CASSIGTTTDTQYF
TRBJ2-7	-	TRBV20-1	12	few	TGCAGTGCTATCGCAGGGGCCTACGAGCAGTACTTC	CSAIAGAYEQYF
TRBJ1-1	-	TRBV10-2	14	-	TGCGCCAGCAGGCAGGGGACGGAGAACACTGAAGCTTTCTTT	CASRQGTENTEAFF
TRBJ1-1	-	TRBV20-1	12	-	TGCAGTGCTAGAAGGACAAACACTGAAGCTTTCTTT	CSARRTNTEAFF
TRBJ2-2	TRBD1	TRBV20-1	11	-	TGCAGTGCCAGGGGGACCGGGGAGCTGTTTTTT	CSARGTGELFF
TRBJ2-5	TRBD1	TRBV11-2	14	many	TGTGCCAGCAGCTTAGTGGGGGACAGGGGGACCCAGTACTTC	CASSLVGDRGTQYF
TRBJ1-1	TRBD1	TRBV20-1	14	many	TGCAGTGCTAGGGACAGGGGCGGGAACACTGAAGCTTTCTTT	CSARDRGGNTEAFF
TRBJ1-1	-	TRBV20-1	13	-	TGCAGTGCTAGGCCCAACGGGGATACTGAAGCTTTCTTT	CSARPNGDTEAFF
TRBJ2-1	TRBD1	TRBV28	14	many	TGTGCCAGCAGTAGAGGGACAGGGTACAATGAGCAGTTCTTC	CASSRGTGYNEQFF
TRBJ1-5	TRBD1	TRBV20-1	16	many	TGCAGTGCTAGAGATTTAGGACAGGGGTGGAATCAGCCCCAGCATTTT	CSARDLGQGWNQPQHF
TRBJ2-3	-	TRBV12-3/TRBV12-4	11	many	TGTGCCAGCAGTTTCTCAGATACGCAGTATTTT	CASSFSDTQYF
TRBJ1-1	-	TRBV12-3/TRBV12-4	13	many	TGTGCCAGCAGTTGGGACGGCCAAACTGAAGCTTTCTTT	CASSWDGQTEAFF
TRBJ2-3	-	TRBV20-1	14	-	TGCAGTGCCAGGAAGGGGCCTAGCACAGATACGCAGTATTTT	CSARKGPSTDTQYF
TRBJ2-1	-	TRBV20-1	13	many	TGCAGTGCTACAGGACAACCGGGACGAGAGCAGTTCTTC	CSATGQPGREQFF
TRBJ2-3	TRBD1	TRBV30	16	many	TGTGCCTGGAGTGGAGGGACAGGCGGAACCACAGATACGCAGTATTTT	CAWSGGTGGTTDTQYF
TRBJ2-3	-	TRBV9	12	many	TGTGCCAGCAGCGTAGGTGGAGATACGCAGTATTTT	CASSVGGDTQYF